The source of this T cell receptor (beta chain) is a study of T cell changes during pregnancy in multiple sclerosis (dated by TCRdb to about 2019). With regard to the full study: The study looked at changes in the T cell repertoire across pregnancy in women with multiple sclerosis.

Libraries were prepared through the immunoSEQ multiplex PCR assay. TCRdb obtained this table from immuneACCESS and retained in-frame rearrangements with V and J assigned. These tables miss some clones; where compared with another copy, unresolved V genes account for less than half of the shortfall, and the remainder is unexplained. The sample table lists 84,000 or so clones, less than 95% of them with a count of one. The ten largest clones take up roughly 2.5% of the sample. As to this clone: The specificity of this receptor is unknown. No base qualities exist here, and no much larger clone lies one base off it.

The CDR3 starts with the cysteine, ends with the phenylalanine, and has 15 residues. The sequence is cut down to CDR3 DNA, 45 bases in frame from base 1. V loses 8 bases of germline sequence and J loses 4 bases, and the interval between the two ends is 18 bases. CDR1 LNHDA and CDR2 SQIVND are derived from the germline V gene (reference sequence). In this chain, TRBV19 is recombined with TRBJ1-5; the D gene is perhaps TRBD1, from 6 matching bases. The sequence derives from a female donor with multiple sclerosis, enrolled in a pregnancy study. The source material was peripheral blood, sampled in the third trimester of pregnancy. The DNA is as follows: TGTGCCAGTGCCAACAAACAGGGCCTTAATCAGCCCCAGCATTTT. This sequence encodes CASANKQGLNQPQHF.